This section outlines one T cell receptor beta chain sequence together with its context. These data belong to a study of blood T cell repertoires in COVID-19. About the research overall: Sites in the United States, Italy and Spain provided acute and convalescent COVID-19 samples. Nucleic acid was either cDNA or gDNA, and it came from T cells, B-cell-depleted T cells, or PBMCs.

The CDR3 contains 15 residues. From germline, CDR1 is LGHDT and CDR2 YNNKEL (reference sequence). The V end lost 3 bases, the J end lost 1 base, and 12 bases lay between the germline ends. Per the original methods: Estimated nucleated cell counts came from reference gene primer amplification. Repertoires were generated with immunoSEQ multiplex PCR, while TCRdb's copy carries only in-frame clones and drops some. V and J calls and clone size come straight from that table; D and trimming were deduced from the DNA. The data hold around 310,000 clones, with about 88% observed a single time. Sequencing was carried out using peripheral blood. The rearrangement uses TRBV3-1 (or the pseudogene TRBV3-2) and TRBJ1-2, with D perhaps TRBD1 (6 bases). The TCR comes from an older woman with acute or convalescent COVID-19. The CDR3 loop reads CASSHSGQSNYGYTF. The CDR3 DNA reads TGTGCCAGCAGCCATTCTGGACAGAGTAACTATGGCTACACCTTC.